This T cell receptor beta chain was obtained from a study of blood T cells in healthy people across ages. Regarding the study as a whole: Unsorted PBMCs ruled out conclusive naive versus antigen-experienced comparison.

The authors ran a second PCR of roughly 6 to 11 cycles using a sample-barcoded 5' primer and a J-beta primer mix. MiXCR, applied by TCRdb to the 5' RACE reads, yields one record per CDR3 protein. Of about 640,000 distinct CDR3 sequences detected, roughly 50% appear once; the ten largest clones hold roughly 34%. This clonotype was seen only a few times. Its antigen is undetermined. Every sample gave at least 6 micrograms of total RNA when it was extracted. Sequencing input: blood. The receptor's source is a man aged 60 to 69 in good health.

The CDR3 sequence: CASSYSHRYEQYF. The CDR3 nucleotides read TGTGCCAGCAGTTACTCGCACAGATACGAGCAGTACTTC. The chain uses TRBV6-6 and TRBJ2-7; D is unclear. Between the trimmed V and J ends, which lost 0 bases and 4 bases, there was a span of 7 bases. The CDR3 sequence is 13 residues long. Germline assignment: CDR1 MNHNY and CDR2 SVGAGI (reference sequence).